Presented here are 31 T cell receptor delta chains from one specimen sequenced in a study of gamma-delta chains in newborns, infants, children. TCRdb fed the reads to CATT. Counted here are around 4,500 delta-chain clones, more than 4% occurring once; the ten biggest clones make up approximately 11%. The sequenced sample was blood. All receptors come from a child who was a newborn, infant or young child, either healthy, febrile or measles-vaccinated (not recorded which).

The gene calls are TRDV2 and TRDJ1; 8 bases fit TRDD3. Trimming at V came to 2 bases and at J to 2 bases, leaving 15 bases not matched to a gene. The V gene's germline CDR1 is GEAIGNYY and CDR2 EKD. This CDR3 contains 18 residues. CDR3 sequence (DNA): TGTGCCTGTGACAACCTCTGGGGGACAACCCAGGGGACCGATAAACTCATCTTT. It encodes CACDNLWGTTQGTDKLIF.

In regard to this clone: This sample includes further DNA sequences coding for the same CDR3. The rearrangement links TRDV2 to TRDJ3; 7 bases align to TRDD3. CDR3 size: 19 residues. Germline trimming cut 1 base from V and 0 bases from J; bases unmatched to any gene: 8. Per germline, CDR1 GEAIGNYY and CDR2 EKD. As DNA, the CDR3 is TGTGCCTGTGACACGGCTGGGGGCCCTAGCTCCTGGGACACCCGACAGATGTTTTTC. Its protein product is CACDTAGGPSSWDTRQMFF.

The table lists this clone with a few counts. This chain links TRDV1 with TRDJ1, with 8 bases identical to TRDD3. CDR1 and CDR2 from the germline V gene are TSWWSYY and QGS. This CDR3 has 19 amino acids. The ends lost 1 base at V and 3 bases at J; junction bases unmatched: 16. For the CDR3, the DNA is TGTGCTCTTGGGGAACCGCTCGGGATACGAGAGGGGGCTCCCGATAAACTCATCTTT. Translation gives CALGEPLGIREGAPDKLIF.

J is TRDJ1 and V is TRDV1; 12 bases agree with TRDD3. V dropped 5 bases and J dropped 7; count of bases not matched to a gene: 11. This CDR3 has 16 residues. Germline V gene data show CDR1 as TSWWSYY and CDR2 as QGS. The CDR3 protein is CALGKELGDTRRKLIF. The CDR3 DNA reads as TGTGCTCTTGGGAAAGAGCTGGGGGATACGCGCCGTAAACTCATCTTT.

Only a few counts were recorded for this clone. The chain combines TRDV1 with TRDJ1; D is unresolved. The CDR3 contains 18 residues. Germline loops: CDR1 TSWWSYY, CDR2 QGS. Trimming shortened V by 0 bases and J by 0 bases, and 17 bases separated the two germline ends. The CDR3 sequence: CALGELRPNPRYTDKLIF. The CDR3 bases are TGTGCTCTTGGGGAACTCCGTCCGAACCCACGGTACACCGATAAACTCATCTTT.

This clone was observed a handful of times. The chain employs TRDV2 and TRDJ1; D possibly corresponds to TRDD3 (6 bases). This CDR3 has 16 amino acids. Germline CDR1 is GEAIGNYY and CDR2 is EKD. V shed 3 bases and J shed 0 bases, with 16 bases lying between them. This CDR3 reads CACDSVGAQYTDKLIF. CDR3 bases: TGTGCCTGTGACTCCGTGGGGGCCCAGTACACCGATAAACTCATCTTT.

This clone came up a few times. The CDR3 region is CACAPRVLGDTWTDKLIF. Written as DNA, the CDR3 is TGTGCCTGTGCCCCCCGAGTACTGGGGGATACCTGGACCGATAAACTCATCTTT. J is TRDJ1 and V is TRDV2; 12 bases fit TRDD3. The trim removed 5 bases at V and 2 bases at J, leaving 14 bases unmatched. The CDR3 length is 18 residues. Per the germline V gene, CDR1 is GEAIGNYY and CDR2 is EKD.

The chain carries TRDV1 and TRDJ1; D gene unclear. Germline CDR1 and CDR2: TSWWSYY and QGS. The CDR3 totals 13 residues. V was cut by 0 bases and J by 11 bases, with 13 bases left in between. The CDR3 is CALGELIRMVLIF. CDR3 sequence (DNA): TGTGCTCTTGGGGAACTTATCCGAATGGTGCTCATCTTT.

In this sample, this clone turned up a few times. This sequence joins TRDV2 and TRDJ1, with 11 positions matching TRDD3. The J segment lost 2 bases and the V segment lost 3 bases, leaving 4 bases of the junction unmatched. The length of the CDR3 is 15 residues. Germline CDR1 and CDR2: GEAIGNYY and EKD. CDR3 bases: TGTGCCTGTGACCTACTGGGGGATAAGACCGATAAACTCATCTTT. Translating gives CACDLLGDKTDKLIF.

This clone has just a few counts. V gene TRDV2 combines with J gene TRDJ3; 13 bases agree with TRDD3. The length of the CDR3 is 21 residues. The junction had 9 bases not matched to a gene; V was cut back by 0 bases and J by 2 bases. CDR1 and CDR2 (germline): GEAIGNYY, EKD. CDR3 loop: CACDTSGTGGYGTWDTRQMFF. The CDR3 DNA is TGTGCCTGTGACACCTCCGGTACTGGGGGATACGGCACCTGGGACACCCGACAGATGTTTTTC.

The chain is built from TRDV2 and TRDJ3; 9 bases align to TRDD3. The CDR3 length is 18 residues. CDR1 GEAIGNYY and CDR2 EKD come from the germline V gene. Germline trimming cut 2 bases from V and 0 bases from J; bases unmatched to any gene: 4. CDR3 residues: CACDRVGDSSWDTRQMFF. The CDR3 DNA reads TGTGCCTGTGACAGAGTGGGGGATAGCTCCTGGGACACCCGACAGATGTTTTTC.

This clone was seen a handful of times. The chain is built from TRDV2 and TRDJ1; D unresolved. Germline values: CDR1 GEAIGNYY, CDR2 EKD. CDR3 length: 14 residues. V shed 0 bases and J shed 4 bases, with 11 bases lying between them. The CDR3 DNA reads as TGTGCCTGTGACACCGTCTCGGGGCGCGATAAACTCATCTTT. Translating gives CACDTVSGRDKLIF.

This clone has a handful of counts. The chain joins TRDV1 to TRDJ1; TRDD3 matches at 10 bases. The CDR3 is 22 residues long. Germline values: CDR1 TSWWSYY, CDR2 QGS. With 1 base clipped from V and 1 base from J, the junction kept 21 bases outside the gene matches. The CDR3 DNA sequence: TGTGCTCTTGGGGAACAATTCCTACTAGAACTGGGGGATTACATACTCACCGATAAACTCATCTTT. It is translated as CALGEQFLLELGDYILTDKLIF.

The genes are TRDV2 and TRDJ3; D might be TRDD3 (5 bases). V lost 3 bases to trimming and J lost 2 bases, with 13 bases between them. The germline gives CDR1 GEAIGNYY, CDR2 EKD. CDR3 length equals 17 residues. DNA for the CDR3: TGTGCCTGTGACCCCGTACTGGATACCTGGGACACCCGACAGATGTTTTTC. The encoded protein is CACDPVLDTWDTRQMFF.

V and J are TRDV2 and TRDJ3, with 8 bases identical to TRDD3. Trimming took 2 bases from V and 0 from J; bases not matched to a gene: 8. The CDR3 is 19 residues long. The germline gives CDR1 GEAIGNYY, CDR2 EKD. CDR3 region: CACDILGATSSWDTRQMFF. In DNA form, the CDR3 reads TGTGCCTGTGACATACTGGGGGCCACTAGCTCCTGGGACACCCGACAGATGTTTTTC.

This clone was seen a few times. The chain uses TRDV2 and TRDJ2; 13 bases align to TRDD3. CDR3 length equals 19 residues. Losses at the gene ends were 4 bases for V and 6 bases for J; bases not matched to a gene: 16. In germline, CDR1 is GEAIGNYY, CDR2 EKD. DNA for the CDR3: TGTGCCTGTGATCACGTACTGGGGGATACGCCCATGGAATCAGCACAACTCTTCTTT. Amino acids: CACDHVLGDTPMESAQLFF.

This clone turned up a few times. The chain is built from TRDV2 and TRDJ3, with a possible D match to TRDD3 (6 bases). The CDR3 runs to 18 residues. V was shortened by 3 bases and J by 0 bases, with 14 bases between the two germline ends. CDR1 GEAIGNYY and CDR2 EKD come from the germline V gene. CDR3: CACDWGFGSSWDTRQMFF. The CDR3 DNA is TGTGCCTGTGACTGGGGGTTCGGCAGCTCCTGGGACACCCGACAGATGTTTTTC.

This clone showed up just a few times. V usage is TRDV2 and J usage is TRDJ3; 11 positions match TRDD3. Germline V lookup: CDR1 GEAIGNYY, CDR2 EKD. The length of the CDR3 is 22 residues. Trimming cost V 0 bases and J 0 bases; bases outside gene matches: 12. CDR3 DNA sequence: TGTGCCTGTGACACCGGTGGCTGGGGGATACACGGGAGCTCCTGGGACACCCGACAGATGTTTTTC. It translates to CACDTGGWGIHGSSWDTRQMFF.

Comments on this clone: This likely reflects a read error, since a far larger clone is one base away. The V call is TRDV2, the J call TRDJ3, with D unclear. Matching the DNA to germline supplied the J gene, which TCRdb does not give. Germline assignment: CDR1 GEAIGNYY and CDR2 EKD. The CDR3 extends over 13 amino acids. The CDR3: CAWDTWDTRQMFF. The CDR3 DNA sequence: TGTGCCTGGGACACCTGGGACACCCGACAGATGTTTTTC.

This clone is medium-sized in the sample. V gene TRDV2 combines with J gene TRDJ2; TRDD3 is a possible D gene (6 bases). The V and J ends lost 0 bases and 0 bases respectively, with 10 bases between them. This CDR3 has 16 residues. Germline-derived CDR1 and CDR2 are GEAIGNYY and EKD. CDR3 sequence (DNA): TGTGCCTGTGACACCGTGGGGGCGGCTTTGACAGCACAACTCTTCTTT. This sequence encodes CACDTVGAALTAQLFF.

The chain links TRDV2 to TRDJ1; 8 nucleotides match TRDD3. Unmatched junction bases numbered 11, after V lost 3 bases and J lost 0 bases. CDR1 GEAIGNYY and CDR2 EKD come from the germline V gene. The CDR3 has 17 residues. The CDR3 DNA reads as TGTGCCTGTGACCCACTGGGGGTCCCTAGCTACACCGATAAACTCATCTTT. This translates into CACDPLGVPSYTDKLIF.

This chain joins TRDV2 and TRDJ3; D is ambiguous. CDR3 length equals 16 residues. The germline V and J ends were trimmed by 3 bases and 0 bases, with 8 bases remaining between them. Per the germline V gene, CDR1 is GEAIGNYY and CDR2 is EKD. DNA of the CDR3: TGTGCCTGTGACTTTCCGAGCTCCTGGGACACCCGACAGATGTTTTTC. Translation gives CACDFPSSWDTRQMFF.

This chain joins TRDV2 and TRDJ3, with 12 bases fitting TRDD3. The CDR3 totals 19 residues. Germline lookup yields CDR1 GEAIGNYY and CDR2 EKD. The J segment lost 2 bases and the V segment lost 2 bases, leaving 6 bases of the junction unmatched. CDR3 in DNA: TGTGCCTGTGACATACTGGGGGATACAATCACCTGGGACACCCGACAGATGTTTTTC. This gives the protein CACDILGDTITWDTRQMFF.

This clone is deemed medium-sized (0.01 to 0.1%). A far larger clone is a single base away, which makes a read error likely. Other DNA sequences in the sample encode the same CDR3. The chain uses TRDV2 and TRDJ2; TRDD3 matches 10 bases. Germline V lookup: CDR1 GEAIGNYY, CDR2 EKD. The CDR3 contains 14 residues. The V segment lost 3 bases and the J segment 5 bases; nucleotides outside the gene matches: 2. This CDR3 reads CACDLLGDTAQLFF. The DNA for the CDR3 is TGTGCCTGTGACTTACTGGGGGATACAGCACAACTCTTCTTT.

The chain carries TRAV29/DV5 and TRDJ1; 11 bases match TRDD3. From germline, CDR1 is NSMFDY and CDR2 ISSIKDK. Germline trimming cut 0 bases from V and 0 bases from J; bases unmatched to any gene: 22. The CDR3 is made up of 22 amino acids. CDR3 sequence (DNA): TGTGCAGCAAGCGGCCCCTCCCTACCCATACTGGGGGATAGACAGTACACCGATAAACTCATCTTT. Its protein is CAASGPSLPILGDRQYTDKLIF.

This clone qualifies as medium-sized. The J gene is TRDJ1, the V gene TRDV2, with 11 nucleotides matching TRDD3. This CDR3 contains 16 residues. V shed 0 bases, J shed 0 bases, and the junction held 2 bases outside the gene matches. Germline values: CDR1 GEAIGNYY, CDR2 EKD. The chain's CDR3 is CACDTLGDTHTDKLIF. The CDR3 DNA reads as TGTGCCTGTGACACCTTGGGGGATACGCACACCGATAAACTCATCTTT.

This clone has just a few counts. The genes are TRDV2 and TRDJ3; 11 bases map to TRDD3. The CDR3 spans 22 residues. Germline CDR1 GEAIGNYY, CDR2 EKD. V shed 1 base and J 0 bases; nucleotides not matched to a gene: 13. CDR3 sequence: CACDTVWGIQRRSSWDTRQMFF. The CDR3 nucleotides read TGTGCCTGTGACACGGTCTGGGGGATACAACGCCGGAGCTCCTGGGACACCCGACAGATGTTTTTC.

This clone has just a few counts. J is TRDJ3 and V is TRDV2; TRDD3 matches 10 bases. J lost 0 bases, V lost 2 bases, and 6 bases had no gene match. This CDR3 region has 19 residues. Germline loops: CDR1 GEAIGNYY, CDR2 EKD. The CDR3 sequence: CACDSTGGWNSWDTRQMFF. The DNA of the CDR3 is TGTGCCTGTGACAGTACTGGGGGATGGAACTCCTGGGACACCCGACAGATGTTTTTC.

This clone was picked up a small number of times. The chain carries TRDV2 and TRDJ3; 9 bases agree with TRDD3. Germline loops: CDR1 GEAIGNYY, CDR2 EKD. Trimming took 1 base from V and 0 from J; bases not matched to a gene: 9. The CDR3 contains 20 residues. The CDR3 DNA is TGTGCCTGTGACACGGGTACTGGGGGACCCAGCTCCTGGGACACCCGACAGATGTTTTTC. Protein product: CACDTGTGGPSSWDTRQMFF.

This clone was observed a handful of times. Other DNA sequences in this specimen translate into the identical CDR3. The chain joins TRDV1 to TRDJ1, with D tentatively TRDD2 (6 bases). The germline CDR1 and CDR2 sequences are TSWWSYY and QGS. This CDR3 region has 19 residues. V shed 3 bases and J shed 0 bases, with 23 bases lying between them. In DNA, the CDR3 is TGTGCTCTTGGGGAGTCTTCCTCGGGTACGGGGGGGTACACCGATAAACTCATCTTT. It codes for CALGESSSGTGGYTDKLIF.

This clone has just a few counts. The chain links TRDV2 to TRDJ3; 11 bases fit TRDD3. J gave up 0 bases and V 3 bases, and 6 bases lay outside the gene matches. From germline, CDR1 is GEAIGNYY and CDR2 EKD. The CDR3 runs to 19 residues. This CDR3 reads CACDVLGDRGSWDTRQMFF. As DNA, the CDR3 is TGTGCCTGTGACGTACTGGGGGATAGAGGCTCCTGGGACACCCGACAGATGTTTTTC.